Below, one T cell receptor (beta chain) is given with its context. Here immunoSEQ multiplex PCR was the method, and the copy in TCRdb shows in-frame clones only, minus some. The table has about 54,000 clones, approximately 96% seen once. These data originate in a study of control samples from healthy donors and cancer patients. The clonotype was recovered from a woman in her thirties in good health. Sequencing used blood.

The CDR3, as DNA: TGTGCCATCAGTGGGGACACCAATCAGCCCCAGCATTTT. It codes for CAISGDTNQPQHF. V is TRBV10-3 and J is TRBJ1-5; D possibly corresponds to TRBD1 (6 bases). Per germline, CDR1 ENHRY and CDR2 SYGVKD. V shed 4 bases and J shed 3 bases, with 7 bases lying between them. This CDR3 comprises 13 residues.